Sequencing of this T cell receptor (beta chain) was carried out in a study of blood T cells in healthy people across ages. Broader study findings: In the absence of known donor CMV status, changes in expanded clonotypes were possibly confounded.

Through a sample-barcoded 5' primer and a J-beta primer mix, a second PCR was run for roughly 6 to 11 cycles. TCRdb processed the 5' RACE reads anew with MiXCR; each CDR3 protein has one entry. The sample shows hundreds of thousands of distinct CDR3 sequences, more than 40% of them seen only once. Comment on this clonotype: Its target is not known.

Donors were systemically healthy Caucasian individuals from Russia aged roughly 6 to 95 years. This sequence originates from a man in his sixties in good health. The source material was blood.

DNA of the CDR3: TGTGCCAGCAGTGAATTTAGTCTGGGGGGGGAGACCCAGTACTTC. Its protein is CASSEFSLGGETQYF. This sequence joins TRBV6-1 and TRBJ2-5, with 7 bases aligning to TRBD2. The CDR3 contains 15 residues. With V trimmed by 2 bases and J by 5 bases, 8 bases remained unmatched. Germline CDR1 and CDR2: MNHNS and SASEGT.